The sequence of this T cell receptor beta chain was determined in a study of CXCR3-negative and CXCR3-positive naive CD8 T cells. Study-wide results and caveats: Naive CXCR3-positive cells had TRB CDR3s more hydrophobic than those of CXCR3-negative naive cells. Surface CD5 looked about the same in the naive subsets, so the authors worked out TCR strength from TRB CDR3 properties.

A note on this clonotype: Its antigen is not known.

CD45RO-CCR7+CD27+CD95- characterized naive CD8+ T cells. Germline loops: CDR1 SGHDN, CDR2 FVKESK. This CDR3 region has 15 residues. In preparing the TRB cDNA libraries, 5' RACE with UMI labels was used. TCRdb re-called the 5' RACE reads; every CDR3 protein appears as one record, without DNA. Its table records 75,000 to 100,000 distinct CDR3 sequences. This receptor was taken from a human donor in good health. Some clones in this sample may be carry-over from other donors' samples. The sample consisted of naive CXCR3+ CD8+ T cells from blood. Stated subset: CD45RO-CCR7+CD27+CD95- naive CD8+ T cells expressing CXCR3 (TNR3+). This sequence joins TRBV14 and TRBJ1-2; TCRdb's assignment of TRBD1 cannot be checked, as there is no DNA. The CDR3 region is CASSQDGAPYYGYTF. The full variable domain, its missing parts supplied by reference TRBV14 and TRBJ1-2, is EAGVTQFPSHSVIEKGQTVTLRCDPISGHDNLYWYRRVMGKEIKFLLHFVKESKQDESGMPNNRFLAERTGGTYSTLKVQPAELEDSGVYFCASSQDGAPYYGYTFGSGTRLTVV.